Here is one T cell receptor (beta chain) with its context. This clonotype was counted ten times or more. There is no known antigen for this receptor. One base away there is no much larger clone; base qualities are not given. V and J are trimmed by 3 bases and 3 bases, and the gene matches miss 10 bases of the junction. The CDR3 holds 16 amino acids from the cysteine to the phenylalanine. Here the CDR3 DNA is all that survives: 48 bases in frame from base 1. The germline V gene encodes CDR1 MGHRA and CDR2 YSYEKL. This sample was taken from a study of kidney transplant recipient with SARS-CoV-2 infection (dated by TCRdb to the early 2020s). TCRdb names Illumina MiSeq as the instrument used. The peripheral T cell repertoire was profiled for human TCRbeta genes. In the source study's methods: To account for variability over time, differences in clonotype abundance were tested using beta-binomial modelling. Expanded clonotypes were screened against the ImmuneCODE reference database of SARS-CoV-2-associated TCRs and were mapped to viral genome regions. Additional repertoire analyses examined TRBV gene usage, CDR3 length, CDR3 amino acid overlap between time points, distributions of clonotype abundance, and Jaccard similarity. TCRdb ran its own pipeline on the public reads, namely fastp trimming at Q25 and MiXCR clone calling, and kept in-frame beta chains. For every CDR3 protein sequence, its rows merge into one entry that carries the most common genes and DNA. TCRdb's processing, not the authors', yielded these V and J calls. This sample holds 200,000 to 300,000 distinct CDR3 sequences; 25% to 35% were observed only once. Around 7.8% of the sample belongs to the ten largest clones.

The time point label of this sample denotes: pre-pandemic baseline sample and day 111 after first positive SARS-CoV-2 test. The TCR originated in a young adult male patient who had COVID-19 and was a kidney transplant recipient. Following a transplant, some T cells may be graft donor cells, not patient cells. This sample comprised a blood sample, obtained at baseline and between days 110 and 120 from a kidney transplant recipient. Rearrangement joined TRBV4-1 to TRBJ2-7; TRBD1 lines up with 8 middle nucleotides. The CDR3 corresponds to CASSHSDRGGYYEQYF. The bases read TGCGCCAGCAGCCACTCCGACAGGGGAGGCTACTACGAGCAGTACTTC.